One and the same sample provided the 23 T cell receptor beta chains below, sequenced in a study of blood T cell repertoires in COVID-19. Libraries were prepared by immunoSEQ multiplex PCR; TCRdb keeps only in-frame clonotypes and omits some of them. The table records 120,000 to 150,000 clones, 70% to 90% of them present only once. Sequenced input: peripheral blood. The receptors derive from a woman in her sixties or seventies with COVID-19, enrolled during active disease.

V gene TRBV7-9 combines with J gene TRBJ1-1; D gene uncertain. The CDR3 extends over 12 amino acids. CDR1 SEHNR and CDR2 FQNEAQ come from the germline V gene (reference sequence). The V end was cut by 5 bases, the J end by 5 bases, with 9 bases between. CDR3 nucleotide sequence: TGTGCCAGCAGCGCCCGGAGGACTGAAGCTTTCTTT. Protein product: CASSARRTEAFF.

The chain carries TRBV24-1 and TRBJ1-2; D is possibly TRBD1 (5 bases). This CDR3 spans 13 amino acids. The ends were cut back, 3 bases at V and 6 bases at J, with 10 bases in the middle. Germline V lookup: CDR1 KGHDR, CDR2 SFDVKD. In nucleotides, the CDR3 is TGTGCCACCAGTGATCCCTCAGGGAATGGCTACACCTTC. It codes for CATSDPSGNGYTF.

The chain couples TRBV10-3 to TRBJ1-1; D is uncertain. Germline CDR1 and CDR2: ENHRY and SYGVKD. This CDR3 contains 13 residues. V was cut by 2 bases and J by 7 bases, with 11 bases left in between. The CDR3 region is CAISEMDGSEAFF. The CDR3 DNA reads TGTGCCATCAGTGAGATGGATGGGAGTGAAGCTTTCTTT.

CDR3: CASSIETGDRELFF. The DNA for the CDR3 is TGTGCCAGCAGTATCGAAACAGGGGACCGGGAGCTGTTTTTT. The rearrangement joins TRBV7-2 to TRBJ2-2; TRBD1 matches 7 bases. V shed 6 bases and J 9 bases; nucleotides not matched to a gene: 10. The CDR3 has 14 amino acids. From germline, CDR1 is SGHTA and CDR2 FQGNSA.

This chain joins TRBV6-2 or TRBV6-3 and TRBJ1-1; D unresolved. Germline V gene data show CDR1 as MNHEY and CDR2 as SVGEGT. The germline V and J ends were trimmed by 2 bases and 7 bases, with 14 bases remaining between them. The CDR3 is 14 residues long. CDR3 coding DNA: TGTGCCAGCAGTTACGGTCGGCGCGGGTTTGAAGCTTTCTTT. Protein sequence: CASSYGRRGFEAFF.

The chain has TRBV5-6 and TRBJ1-6; 7 bases align to TRBD1. The CDR3 sequence is 16 residues long. Unmatched junction bases numbered 12, after V lost 4 bases and J lost 8 bases. Germline V gives CDR1 SGHDT, CDR2 YYEEEE. The CDR3 reads CASSQPVDRPYSPLHF. CDR3 nucleotide sequence: TGTGCCAGCAGCCAACCTGTGGACAGGCCCTATTCACCCCTCCACTTT. Full variable domain (rest looked up from reference TRBV5-6 and TRBJ1-6): DAGVTQSPTHLIKTRGQQVTLRCSPKSGHDTVSWYQQALGQGPQFIFQYYEEEERQRGNFPDRFSGHQFPNYSSELNVNALLLGDSALYLCASSQPVDRPYSPLHFGNGTRLTVT.

CDR3 DNA sequence: TGCAGCGTCGAGACTGCCGGGACAGGGGGCACCGGGGAGCTGTTTTTT. Translation: CSVETAGTGGTGELFF. The chain links TRBV29-1 to TRBJ2-2, with 11 positions matching TRBD1. Germline assignment: CDR1 SQVTM and CDR2 ANQGSEA. This CDR3 is 16 amino acids long. V shed 6 bases, J shed 4 bases, and the junction held 10 bases outside the gene matches.

The rearrangement joins TRBV7-8 to TRBJ2-7; 10 bases are a match to TRBD1. This CDR3 comprises 16 residues. CDR1 and CDR2 from the germline V gene are SGHVS and FQNEAQ. V gave up 5 bases and J gave up 0 bases; unmatched junction bases: 7. CDR3 in DNA: TGTGCCAGCAGCGCACTCGGGGACAGGGGCTCCTACGAGCAGTACTTC. This codes for CASSALGDRGSYEQYF.

V gene TRBV2 combines with J gene TRBJ2-5; TRBD2 aligns across 13 bases. The ends lost 4 bases at V and 9 bases at J; junction bases unmatched: 14. Germline lookup yields CDR1 SNHLY and CDR2 FYNNEI. The CDR3 sequence is 17 residues long. In nucleotides, the CDR3 is TGTGCCAGCAGTGGACTAGCGGGGGGACACCAGTGGTGGTCCCAGTACTTC. It encodes CASSGLAGGHQWWSQYF.

The chain employs TRBV5-1 and TRBJ2-2, with 16 positions matching TRBD2. The germline V gene encodes CDR1 SGHRS and CDR2 YFSETQ. V gave up 4 bases and J gave up 5 bases; unmatched junction bases: 8. The CDR3 is 18 residues long. The CDR3 region is CASSHGTSGGARTGELFF. The CDR3 region has the DNA TGCGCCAGCAGCCACGGGACTAGCGGGGGGGCGAGAACCGGGGAGCTGTTTTTT.

The chain employs TRBV9 and TRBJ1-1; no clear D. The V end was cut by 5 bases, the J end by 7 bases, with 12 bases between. Germline assignment: CDR1 SGDLS and CDR2 YYNGEE. CDR3 length: 12 amino acids. The DNA for the CDR3 is TGTGCCAGCAGAGGGAGGGCGGGTGAAGCTTTCTTT. Translated, it gives CASRGRAGEAFF.

This sequence joins TRBV18 and TRBJ2-7; D might be TRBD1 (5 bases). CDR3 length: 14 amino acids. The V gene's germline CDR1 is KGHSH and CDR2 LQKENI. V was clipped by 0 bases and J by 2 bases, with 8 bases between them. CDR3 DNA sequence: TGTGCCAGCTCACCACCGGACAAACCCTACGAGCAGTACTTC. Its protein is CASSPPDKPYEQYF. Supplemented by reference TRBV18 and TRBJ2-7, the full variable domain reads NAGVMQNPRHLVRRRGQEARLRCSPMKGHSHVYWYRQLPEEGLKFMVYLQKENIIDESGMPKERFSAEFPKEGPSILRIQQVVRGDSAAYFCASSPPDKPYEQYFGPGTRLTVT.

This chain joins TRBV6-2 or TRBV6-3 and TRBJ1-2; D is possibly TRBD1 (5 bases). The length of the CDR3 is 14 residues. Germline V lookup: CDR1 MNHEY, CDR2 SVGEGT. Deletions cut 2 bases from V and 1 base from J, with 8 bases between. The CDR3 coding sequence is TGTGCCAGCAGTTACGGGGCCTTTAACTATGGCTACACCTTC. It specifies CASSYGAFNYGYTF.

The J gene is TRBJ2-4, the V gene TRBV2; D perhaps matches TRBD1 (7 bases). The CDR3 runs to 16 residues. Trimming removed 1 base at V and 1 base at J, with 11 bases between. Per the germline V gene, CDR1 is SNHLY and CDR2 is FYNNEI. The CDR3: CASSEGGGGAKNIQYF. The CDR3 DNA reads TGTGCCAGCAGTGAAGGTGGAGGGGGCGCCAAAAACATTCAGTACTTC.

The chain combines TRBV7-3 with TRBJ1-6, with 9 bases fitting TRBD1. The CDR3 has 16 amino acids. In germline, CDR1 is SGHTA, CDR2 FQGTGA. The V gene end was trimmed by 3 bases and the J gene end by 7 bases; junction bases not matched to a gene: 7. CDR3 protein: CASSFAPGQGNSPLHF. The CDR3 DNA sequence: TGTGCCAGCAGCTTCGCTCCGGGACAGGGAAATTCACCCCTCCACTTT.

The chain combines TRBV9 with TRBJ2-2; D may be TRBD2 (5 bases). Looked up from germline, CDR1 is SGDLS and CDR2 is YYNGEE. V lost 4 bases and J lost 1, with 11 bases in between. The CDR3 loop spans 15 amino acids. CDR3 coding DNA: TGTGCCAGCAGCCTCAGCGGTCAGAACACCGGGGAGCTGTTTTTT. Translating it yields CASSLSGQNTGELFF.

This sequence joins TRBV18 and TRBJ1-1, with 7 bases that match TRBD1. Looked up from germline, CDR1 is KGHSH and CDR2 is LQKENI. The V gene end was trimmed by 3 bases and the J gene end by 2 bases; junction bases not matched to a gene: 3. CDR3 length: 14 amino acids. The CDR3 here is CASSPGTANTEAFF. The CDR3 bases are TGTGCCAGCTCACCCGGGACAGCTAACACTGAAGCTTTCTTT. The full variable domain, in which reference TRBV18 and TRBJ1-1 provide the parts outside the CDR3, is NAGVMQNPRHLVRRRGQEARLRCSPMKGHSHVYWYRQLPEEGLKFMVYLQKENIIDESGMPKERFSAEFPKEGPSILRIQQVVRGDSAAYFCASSPGTANTEAFFGQGTRLTVV.

This clone occurred a few times. The rearrangement links TRBV19 to TRBJ1-5; D might be TRBD1 (6 bases). Trimming left V 4 bases short and J 4 bases short, with 14 bases between. Germline V gene lookup returns CDR1 LNHDA and CDR2 SQIVND (reference sequence). This CDR3 spans 15 amino acids. The CDR3 nucleotides are TGTGCCAGTAGTAGTTTCAGGGGTCGAAATCAGCCCCAGCATTTT. Its protein is CASSSFRGRNQPQHF.

This chain joins TRBV30 and TRBJ2-2; D ambiguous. V gave up 1 base and J gave up 1 base, with 4 bases separating them. The germline V gene encodes CDR1 GTSNPN and CDR2 SVGIG (reference sequence). The CDR3 extends over 13 amino acids. The CDR3 DNA reads as TGTGCCTGGAGTGCCCGGAACACCGGGGAGCTGTTTTTT. This codes for CAWSARNTGELFF.

V gene TRBV3-1 (or the pseudogene TRBV3-2) combines with J gene TRBJ2-3; D possibly corresponds to TRBD2 (5 bases). CDR1 and CDR2 (germline): LGHDT, YNNKEL (reference sequence). There are 16 residues in the CDR3. Deletions cut 4 bases from V and 0 bases from J, with 14 bases between. The CDR3 reads CASSRAELTSTDTQYF. The CDR3 DNA follows: TGTGCCAGCAGCCGAGCGGAATTGACTAGCACAGATACGCAGTATTTT.

The J gene is TRBJ1-2, the V gene TRBV12-3 or TRBV12-4, with 9 bases lining up with TRBD1. V lost 6 bases to trimming and J lost 8 bases; unmatched junction nucleotides: 7. This CDR3 contains 13 residues. CDR3 DNA: TGTGCCAGCAGCACGGACAGGGGACTCGGCTACACCTTC. Its translation is CASSTDRGLGYTF.

This clone has just one count. The chain uses TRBV6-2 or TRBV6-3 and TRBJ2-6, with 9 positions matching TRBD1. This CDR3 spans 18 amino acids. The ends lost 7 bases at V and 1 base at J; junction bases unmatched: 11. Germline V gives CDR1 MNHEY, CDR2 SVGEGT. CDR3 loop: CASTPAGQGISGANVLTF. The CDR3 bases are TGTGCCAGCACCCCAGCGGGACAGGGAATTTCTGGGGCCAACGTCCTGACTTTC.

The chain carries TRBV10-2 and TRBJ1-1; a possible D gene is TRBD1 (5 bases). The germline CDR1 and CDR2 sequences are WSHSY and SAAADI. This CDR3 has 15 amino acids. V lost 3 bases, J lost 0 bases, and 11 bases lay in between. The CDR3 here is CASSDGRGMNTEAFF. DNA of the CDR3: TGCGCCAGCAGTGATGGGAGGGGTATGAACACTGAAGCTTTCTTT.